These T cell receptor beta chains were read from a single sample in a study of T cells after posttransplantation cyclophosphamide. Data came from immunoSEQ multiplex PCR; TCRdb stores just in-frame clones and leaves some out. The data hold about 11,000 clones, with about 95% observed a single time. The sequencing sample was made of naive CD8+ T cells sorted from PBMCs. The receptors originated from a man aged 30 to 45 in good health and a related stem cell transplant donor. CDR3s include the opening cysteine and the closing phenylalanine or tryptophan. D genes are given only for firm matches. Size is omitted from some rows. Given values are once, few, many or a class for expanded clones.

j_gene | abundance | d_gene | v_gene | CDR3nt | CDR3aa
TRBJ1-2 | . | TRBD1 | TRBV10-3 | TGTGCCATCAGGACAGGGGCTAACTATGGCTACACCTTC | CAIRTGANYGYTF
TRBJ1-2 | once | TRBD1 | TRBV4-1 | TGCGCCAGCAGCCGAGATACGACAGGGGACTATGGCTACACCTTC | CASSRDTTGDYGYTF
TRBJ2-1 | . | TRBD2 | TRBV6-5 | TGTGCCAGCTACGCGGGGGGGGACTACAATGAGCAGTTCTTC | CASYAGGDYNEQFF
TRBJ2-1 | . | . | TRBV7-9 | TGTGCCAGCAGCTTACCGGACAGAGAATTCTACAATGAGCAGTTCTTC | CASSLPDREFYNEQFF
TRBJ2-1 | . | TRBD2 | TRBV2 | TGTGCCAGCAGCCCCGTCGGGGGGTGGAATGAGCAGTTCTTC | CASSPVGGWNEQFF
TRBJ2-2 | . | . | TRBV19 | TGTGCCAGTAGTATAACTTGGAACACCGGGGAGCTGTTTTTT | CASSITWNTGELFF
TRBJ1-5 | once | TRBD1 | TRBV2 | TGTGCCAGCAGCAAACAGGGGAATCAGCCCCAGCATTTT | CASSKQGNQPQHF
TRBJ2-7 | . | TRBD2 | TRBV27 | TGTGCCAGCAGTTACAACACGGGGGGGCCCTACGAGCAGTACTTC | CASSYNTGGPYEQYF
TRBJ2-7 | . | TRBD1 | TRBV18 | TGTGCCAGCTCACCTGGAGACAGGGCCCATCTCAATTACGAGCAGTACTTC | CASSPGDRAHLNYEQYF
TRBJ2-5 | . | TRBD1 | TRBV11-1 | TGTGCCAGCAGCTGGGCTGGGACAGGGGGCCCAGAGACCCAGTACTTC | CASSWAGTGGPETQYF
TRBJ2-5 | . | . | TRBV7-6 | TGTGCCAGCAGCTTAGAATACGGAGATTACCAAGAGACCCAGTACTTC | CASSLEYGDYQETQYF
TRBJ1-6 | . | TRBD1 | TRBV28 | TGTACCAGCAGTTCAACACAGGGGTCCTATAATTCACCCCTCCACTTT | CTSSSTQGSYNSPLHF
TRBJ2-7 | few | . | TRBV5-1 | TGCGCCAGCAGCTTTGAGGTTTCCTACGAGCAGTACTTC | CASSFEVSYEQYF
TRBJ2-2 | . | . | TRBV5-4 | TGTGCCAGCAGCTGGGGCGGCACCGGGGAGCTGTTTTTT | CASSWGGTGELFF
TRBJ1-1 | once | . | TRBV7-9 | TGTGCCAGCAGCTTTTTGGGATCGACAGACAACACTGAAGCTTTCTTT | CASSFLGSTDNTEAFF
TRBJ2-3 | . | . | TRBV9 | TGTGCCAGCAGCTTAGGGGCGGCGGAGGACGTCACAGATACGCAGTATTTT | CASSLGAAEDVTDTQYF
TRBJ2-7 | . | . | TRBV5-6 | TGTGCCAGCAGCTTGGGAAGGGGGATCGACGAGCAGTACTTC | CASSLGRGIDEQYF
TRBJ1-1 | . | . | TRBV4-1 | TGCGCCAGCAGCCAAGTAGCAGTTCGAGATGAAGCTTTCTTT | CASSQVAVRDEAFF